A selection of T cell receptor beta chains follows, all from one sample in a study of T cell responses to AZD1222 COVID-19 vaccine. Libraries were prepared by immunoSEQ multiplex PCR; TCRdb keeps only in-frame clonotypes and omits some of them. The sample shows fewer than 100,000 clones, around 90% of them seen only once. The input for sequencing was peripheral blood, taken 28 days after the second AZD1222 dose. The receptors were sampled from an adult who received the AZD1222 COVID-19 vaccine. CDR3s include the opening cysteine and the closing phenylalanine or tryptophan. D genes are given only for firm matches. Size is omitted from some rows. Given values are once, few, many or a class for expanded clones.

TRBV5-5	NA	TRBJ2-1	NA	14	CASSLVGGNNEQFF	TGTGCCAGCAGCTTGGTTGGCGGAAACAATGAGCAGTTCTTC
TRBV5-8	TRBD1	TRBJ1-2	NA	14	CASSHTGTGNGYTF	TGTGCCAGCAGCCATACCGGGACAGGGAATGGCTACACCTTC
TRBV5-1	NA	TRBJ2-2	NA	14	CASSQYRITGELFF	TGCGCCAGCAGCCAGTATAGGATCACCGGGGAGCTGTTTTTT
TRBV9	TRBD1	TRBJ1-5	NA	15	CASSRTGEVKQPQHF	TGTGCCAGCAGCCGAACAGGGGAGGTTAAGCAGCCCCAGCATTTT
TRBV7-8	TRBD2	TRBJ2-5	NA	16	CASSLGGGGGKETQYF	TGTGCCAGCAGCTTAGGGGGTGGCGGGGGAAAAGAGACCCAGTACTTC
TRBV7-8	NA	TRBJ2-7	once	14	CASSLGGDPYEQYF	TGTGCCAGCAGCTTAGGCGGGGACCCCTACGAGCAGTACTTC
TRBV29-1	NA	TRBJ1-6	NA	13	CSVRTDYNSPLHF	TGCAGCGTTCGGACAGACTATAATTCACCCCTCCACTTT
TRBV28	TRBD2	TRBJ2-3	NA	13	CAEAGGVTDTQYF	TGTGCCGAGGCGGGGGGCGTCACAGATACGCAGTATTTT
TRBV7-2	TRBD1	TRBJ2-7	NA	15	CASSGTGTVSYEQYF	TGTGCCAGCAGCGGGACCGGGACAGTCTCCTACGAGCAGTACTTC
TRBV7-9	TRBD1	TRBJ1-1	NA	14	CASPQGAGGTEAFF	TGTGCCAGCCCCCAGGGGGCTGGGGGCACTGAAGCTTTCTTT
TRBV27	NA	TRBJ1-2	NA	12	CASGRAGGGYTF	TGTGCCAGCGGTCGGGCGGGTGGTGGCTACACCTTC
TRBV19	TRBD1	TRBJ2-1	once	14	CASSTPTGHNEQFF	TGTGCCAGTAGTACCCCGACAGGGCACAATGAGCAGTTCTTC
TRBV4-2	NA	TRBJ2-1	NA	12	CASLGQYNEQFF	TGTGCCAGCCTTGGACAATACAATGAGCAGTTCTTC
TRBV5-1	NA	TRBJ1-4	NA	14	CASSHGKGDEKLFF	TGCGCCAGCAGCCACGGGAAAGGAGATGAAAAACTGTTTTTT
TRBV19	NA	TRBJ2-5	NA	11	CASSMGETQYF	TGTGCCAGTAGTATGGGAGAGACCCAGTACTTC
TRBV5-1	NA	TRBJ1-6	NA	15	CASSPGGGLGSPLHF	TGCGCCAGCAGCCCCGGGGGGGGGCTGGGTTCACCCCTCCACTTT
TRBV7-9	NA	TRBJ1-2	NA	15	CASSSPIPSRYGYTF	TGTGCCAGCAGCTCCCCCATACCCAGCCGATATGGCTACACCTTC
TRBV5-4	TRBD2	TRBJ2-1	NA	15	CASSSTVLGGDEQFF	TGTGCCAGCAGCTCGACAGTTCTGGGGGGGGATGAGCAGTTCTTC
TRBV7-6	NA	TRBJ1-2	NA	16	CASSLNNQGMYYGYTF	TGTGCCAGCAGCCTTAATAATCAGGGCATGTACTATGGCTACACCTTC
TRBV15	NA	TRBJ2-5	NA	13	CATSDSYQETQYF	TGTGCCACCAGTGACTCGTACCAAGAGACCCAGTACTTC
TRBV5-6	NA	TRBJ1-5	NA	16	CASSLEADRLNQPQHF	TGTGCCAGCAGCTTGGAGGCAGATAGATTGAATCAGCCCCAGCATTTT
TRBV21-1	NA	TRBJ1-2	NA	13	CASSQQFPYGYTF	TGTGCCAGCAGCCAACAGTTTCCCTATGGCTACACCTTC
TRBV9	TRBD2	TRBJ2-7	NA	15	CASSVGTSGDYEQYF	TGTGCCAGCAGCGTAGGGACTAGCGGTGACTACGAGCAGTACTTC
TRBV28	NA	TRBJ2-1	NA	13	CASVEAHYNEQFF	TGTGCCTCAGTTGAGGCCCACTACAATGAGCAGTTCTTC
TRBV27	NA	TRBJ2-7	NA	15	CASSQNRGGAGEQYF	TGTGCCAGCAGCCAAAATAGAGGGGGGGCGGGAGAGCAGTACTTC
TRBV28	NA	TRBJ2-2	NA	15	CASGFRQGGTGELFF	TGTGCCAGCGGCTTCAGACAGGGAGGCACCGGGGAGCTGTTTTTT
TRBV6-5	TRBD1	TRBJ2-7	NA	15	CASSLPGQGSYEQYF	TGTGCCAGCAGCTTACCGGGACAGGGTTCCTACGAGCAGTACTTC
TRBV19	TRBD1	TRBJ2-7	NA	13	CASSMRQGNEQYF	TGTGCCAGTAGTATGAGACAGGGGAACGAGCAGTACTTC
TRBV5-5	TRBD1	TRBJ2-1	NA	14	CASSPRDRNNEQFF	TGTGCCAGCAGCCCCCGGGACAGGAATAATGAGCAGTTCTTC
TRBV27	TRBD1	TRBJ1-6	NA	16	CASSLKGTANNSPLHF	TGTGCCAGCAGTTTGAAAGGGACAGCGAATAATTCACCCCTCCACTTT
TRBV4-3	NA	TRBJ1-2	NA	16	CASSPTRGGATYGYTF	TGCGCCAGCAGCCCCACCCGGGGGGGGGCGACCTATGGCTACACCTTC
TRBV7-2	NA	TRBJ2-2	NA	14	CASSLASSTTELFF	TGTGCCAGCAGCTTAGCGTCGTCGACCACCGAGCTGTTTTTT
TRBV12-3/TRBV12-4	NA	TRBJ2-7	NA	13	CASSLTSPSGQYF	TGTGCCAGCAGTTTAACCTCCCCGAGCGGGCAGTACTTC
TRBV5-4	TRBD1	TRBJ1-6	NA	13	CASRGTDNSPLHF	TGTGCCAGCAGGGGGACAGATAATTCACCCCTCCACTTT
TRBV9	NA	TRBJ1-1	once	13	CASSVQVGTEAFF	TGTGCCAGCAGCGTTCAAGTGGGCACTGAAGCTTTCTTT
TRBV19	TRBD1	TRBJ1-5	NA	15	CASSTTGTGDQPQHF	TGTGCCAGTAGTACAACCGGGACAGGGGATCAGCCCCAGCATTTT
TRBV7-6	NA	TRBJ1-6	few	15	CASSMVGASNSPLHF	TGTGCCAGCAGCATGGTGGGGGCCTCAAATTCACCCCTCCACTTT
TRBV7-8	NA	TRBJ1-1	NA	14	CASLQGGWNTEAFF	TGTGCCAGCCTACAGGGAGGGTGGAACACTGAAGCTTTCTTT
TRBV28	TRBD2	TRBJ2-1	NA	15	CASSRSSGGYNEQFF	TGTGCCAGCAGTAGAAGTAGCGGGGGATACAATGAGCAGTTCTTC
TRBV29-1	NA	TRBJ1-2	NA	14	CSVEGASRVTGYTF	TGCAGCGTTGAAGGCGCCTCCAGGGTTACTGGCTACACCTTC
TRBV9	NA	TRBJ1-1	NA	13	CASRQGPNTEAFF	TGTGCCAGCAGACAGGGACCAAACACTGAAGCTTTCTTT
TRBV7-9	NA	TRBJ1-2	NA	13	CASSFGGSYGYTF	TGTGCCAGCAGCTTCGGGGGGTCGTATGGCTACACCTTC
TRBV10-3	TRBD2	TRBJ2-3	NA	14	CAISSGGLGDTQYF	TGTGCCATCAGTAGCGGGGGGCTTGGAGATACGCAGTATTTT
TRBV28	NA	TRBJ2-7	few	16	CASNPLGAAKTYEQYF	TGTGCCAGTAACCCCCTAGGGGCGGCGAAAACCTACGAGCAGTACTTC
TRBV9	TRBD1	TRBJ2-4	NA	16	CASSPNDRGGKNIQYF	TGTGCCAGCAGCCCCAACGACAGGGGTGGCAAAAACATTCAGTACTTC
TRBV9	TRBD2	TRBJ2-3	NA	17	CASSGGTSGDLTDTQYF	TGTGCCAGCAGCGGGGGGACTAGCGGGGACCTCACAGATACGCAGTATTTT